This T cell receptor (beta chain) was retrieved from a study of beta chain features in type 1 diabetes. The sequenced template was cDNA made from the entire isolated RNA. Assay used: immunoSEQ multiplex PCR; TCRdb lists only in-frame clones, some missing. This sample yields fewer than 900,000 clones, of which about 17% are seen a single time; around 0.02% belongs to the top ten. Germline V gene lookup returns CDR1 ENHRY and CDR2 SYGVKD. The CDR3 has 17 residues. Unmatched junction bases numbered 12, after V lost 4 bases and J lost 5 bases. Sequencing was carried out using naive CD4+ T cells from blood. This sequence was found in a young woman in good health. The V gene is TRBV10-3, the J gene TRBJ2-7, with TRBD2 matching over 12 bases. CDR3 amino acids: CAISGTSGRRNEDEQYF. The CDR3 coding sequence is TGTGCCATCAGTGGCACTAGCGGGAGGCGTAATGAGGACGAGCAGTACTTC.